This entry lists 2 T cell receptor beta chains sequenced from one sample in a study of neurological immune-mediated disorders (dated by TCRdb to 2018 to 2020). The method was 5' RACE. The listed sequencing device is Illumina HiSeq 2500. The public reads were quality trimmed at Q25 with fastp and then assembled into clones with MiXCR by TCRdb, keeping productive beta chains. Rows matching on CDR3 protein sequence are summarized as one entry with the most common DNA and genes. The sample has about 76,000 distinct CDR3 sequences on record, roughly 15% of them singletons. The ten top clones hold 15% to 17% of the sample. Source material: PBMCs. The source of these receptors is a woman aged 40-49 years in good health.

This clonotype was seen ten or more times. The rearrangement uses TRBV20-1 and TRBJ2-3; the match to TRBD2 covers 10 bases. The CDR3 runs to 16 residues. Germline loops: CDR1 DFQATT, CDR2 SNEGSKA (reference sequence). The ends lost 6 bases at V and 5 bases at J; junction bases unmatched: 14. Here the CDR3 DNA reads TGCAGTGCCAGACCTTTAGCGGGGGGCCCCCAAGATACGCAGTATTTT. Its translation: CSARPLAGGPQDTQYF.

This clonotype was counted ten times or more. The rearrangement uses TRBV5-1 and TRBJ2-1; possibly TRBD2 for D (6 bases). The CDR3 runs to 17 residues. Between the trimmed V and J ends, which lost 1 base and 3 bases, there was a span of 17 bases. Germline loops: CDR1 SGHRS, CDR2 YFSETQ. The CDR3 spells CASSLRIGGIVYNEQFF. The CDR3 DNA sequence: TGCGCCAGCAGCTTGCGAATTGGCGGGATCGTCTACAATGAGCAGTTCTTC.